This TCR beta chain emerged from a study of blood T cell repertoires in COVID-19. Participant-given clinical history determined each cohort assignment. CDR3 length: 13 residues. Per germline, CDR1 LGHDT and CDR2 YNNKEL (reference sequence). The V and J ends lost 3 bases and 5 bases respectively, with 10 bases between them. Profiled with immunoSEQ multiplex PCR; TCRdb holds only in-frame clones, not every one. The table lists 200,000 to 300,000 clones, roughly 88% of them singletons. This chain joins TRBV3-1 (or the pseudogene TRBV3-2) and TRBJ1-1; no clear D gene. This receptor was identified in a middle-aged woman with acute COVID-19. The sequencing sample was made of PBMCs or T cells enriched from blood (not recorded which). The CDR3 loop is CASSQLSYTEAFF. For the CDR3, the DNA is TGTGCCAGCAGCCAGCTCAGTTATACTGAAGCTTTCTTT.